The rows below give T cell receptor beta chains drawn from one sample of a study of OX40 agonist ivuxolimab in advanced cancers. TCRdb's table, derived via immunoSEQ multiplex PCR, lists solely in-frame clones and lacks some. The repertoire holds about 59,000 clones, with 75% to 90% as singletons. The sequencing here drew on CD4+ or CD8+ T cells sorted from blood, taken in a trial of the OX40 agonist ivuxolimab. All receptors come from an adult with an advanced solid tumor such as melanoma, head and neck, liver or kidney cancer. Both conserved end residues are trimmed from each CDR3.

cdr3_aa	v_call
SGEGSGTQY	TRBV20-1
ASSLAASGSYEQY	TRBV5-5
ASSPQRARNQPQH	TRBV7-8
ASSQEITNEKLF	TRBV19
ASSLFATGGSYEQY	TRBV7-9
ATKPRQGKANYGYT	TRBV19
AAQGTYSYEQY	TRBV10-2
ASSPQSTSGGPQETQY	TRBV18
ASRSILVGEQF	TRBV28
ASTKGRSYNEQF	TRBV6-5
ASSGTNGRGDPLAEQF	TRBV9
ASSESKGENEQF	TRBV6-1
ASSLGSGARSPLH	TRBV7-8
ASSPDLMNTEAF	TRBV7-9
AISESRTGKETQY	TRBV10-3
ASSPMDTEQY	TRBV18
ASRKGLAETYEQY	TRBV4-3
ASSRQVGATNEKLF	TRBV5-4
ASSEVEGSKQY	TRBV6-5